The next 10 T cell receptor beta chains were all read from a single sample in a study of blood T cells in healthy people across ages. Next came a second PCR, run for about 7 to 12 cycles, which used a sample-barcoded 5' primer along with a J-beta primer mix. TCRdb re-called the 5' RACE reads with MiXCR, one entry per CDR3 protein. Among hundreds of thousands of distinct CDR3 sequences listed, 20% to 25% were seen once. The same data also went into a second study, on T cells of mothers and their children.

The sample taken for sequencing was blood. The source is a boy younger than 18 in good health.

This clonotype has just a few counts. The rearrangement joins TRBV20-1 to TRBJ1-5; a weak D match, TRBD1 (5 bases). Germline loops: CDR1 DFQATT, CDR2 SNEGSKA (reference sequence). The length of the CDR3 is 13 residues. V lost 5 bases and J 8 bases, leaving 16 bases between the germline ends. The CDR3 DNA follows: TGCAGTGCTGCCCGGGACCGGAGGGAGCCCCAGCATTTT. Its translation: CSAARDRREPQHF.

The chain carries TRBV12-3 or TRBV12-4 and TRBJ2-1, with no clear D. Trimming cost V 7 bases and J 10 bases, with 20 bases left between them. There are 14 residues in the CDR3. The CDR3 sequence: CASTPSTSQGEQFF. The CDR3 DNA sequence: TGTGCCAGCACCCCATCTACCTCACAAGGGGAGCAGTTCTTC.

The chain has TRBV7-2 and TRBJ1-2; 7 bases match TRBD1. The germline V gene has CDR1 SGHTA and CDR2 FQGNSA. This CDR3 contains 14 residues. Germline trimming cut 3 bases from V and 4 bases from J; bases unmatched to any gene: 5. The CDR3 bases are TGTGCCAGCAGCTTTCTAGGACAGGTCTATGGCTACACCTTC. It translates to CASSFLGQVYGYTF.

This clonotype turned up a few times. The chain joins TRBV7-9 to TRBJ2-3; the D is unclear. The CDR3 is 13 residues long. Germline CDR1 reads SEHNR; CDR2 reads FQNEAQ (reference sequence). Deletions cut 5 bases from V and 7 bases from J, with 13 bases between. Here the CDR3 DNA reads TGTGCCAGCAGCCAAGGTCAGGCCTATACGCAGTATTTT. It codes for CASSQGQAYTQYF.

The chain recombines TRBV7-2 with TRBJ2-1; 10 nucleotides match TRBD2. V dropped 6 bases and J dropped 7; count of bases not matched to a gene: 3. Per the germline V gene, CDR1 is SGHTA and CDR2 is FQGNSA. This CDR3 comprises 13 residues. CDR3 residues: CASRPAGGNEQFF. DNA for the CDR3: TGTGCCAGCAGGCCAGCGGGGGGGAATGAGCAGTTCTTC.

The chain carries TRBV7-8 and TRBJ2-1, with 10 bases fitting TRBD2. The CDR3 covers 18 residues. J gave up 2 bases and V 3 bases, and 10 bases lay outside the gene matches. The germline gives CDR1 SGHVS, CDR2 FQNEAQ. The CDR3 loop reads CASSFPASGGTAYNEQFF. CDR3 DNA sequence: TGTGCCAGCAGCTTTCCAGCTAGCGGGGGAACCGCCTACAATGAGCAGTTCTTC.

The chain employs TRBV29-1 and TRBJ2-5, with 7 nucleotides matching TRBD1. This CDR3 is built from 14 residues. CDR1 SQVTM and CDR2 ANQGSEA come from the germline V gene. V trimming: 6 bases; J trimming: 5 bases; junction bases outside the gene matches: 12. The CDR3: CSVPRDSGSETQYF. CDR3 sequence (DNA): TGCAGCGTCCCCAGGGACAGCGGCAGCGAGACCCAGTACTTC.

This clonotype was detected only a few times. V and J are TRBV28 and TRBJ2-5, with 7 bases that match TRBD2. Judging by the DNA end, TRBJ2-1 fits better; the J call may be wrong. CDR1 and CDR2 (germline): MDHEN, SYDVKM. The CDR3 is 18 amino acids. The CDR3 reads CASSSDIRRRETPNEQFF. In DNA, the CDR3 is TGTGCCAGCAGTTCCGATATCAGGCGGCGGGAGACTCCCAATGAGCAGTTCTTC.

The chain links TRBV20-1 to TRBJ2-5; 12 nucleotides agree with TRBD2. The CDR3 runs to 14 residues. Germline V gene data show CDR1 as DFQATT and CDR2 as SNEGSKA (reference sequence). Losses at the gene ends were 5 bases for V and 3 bases for J; bases not matched to a gene: 4. CDR3 coding DNA: TGCAGTGCTCCTAGCGGGGGGGCGGAAGAGACCCAGTACTTC. Translating gives CSAPSGGAEETQYF.

The genes are TRBV27 and TRBJ1-2; D possibly corresponds to TRBD1 (6 bases). This CDR3 comprises 13 residues. Germline values: CDR1 MNHEY, CDR2 SMNVEV (reference sequence). Trimming removed 6 bases at V and 8 bases at J, with 16 bases between. The CDR3: CASSPPGVVGYTF. The CDR3 DNA follows: TGTGCCAGCAGCCCTCCAGGGGTGGTAGGCTACACCTTC.